The TCR beta chain under discussion was sequenced for a study of T-cell reconstitution after alpha-beta-depleted transplantation in children. Study-level findings and limits: Several hundred rapidly expanded clones from non-depleted graft cells reportedly supplied alpha-beta T cells about two months post-transplant. Where some patients showed high TCRbeta diversity at day 60, it came from recipient T cells and thymic progenitors that had survived.

This clonotype was recorded at least ten times. Antigen specificity is unknown. Unique molecular identifiers tagged the TCRbeta library. TCRdb reprocessed the PCR reads with MiXCR, giving one entry per CDR3 protein. The repertoire consists of approximately 800,000 distinct CDR3 sequences, with approximately 15% occurring once and the leading ten covering just under 5%. With 3 bases removed from V and 9 bases from J, the gap between germline ends came to 24 bases. The CDR3 consists of 17 residues. Germline lookup yields CDR1 MGHRA and CDR2 YSYEKL. This chain joins TRBV4-1 and TRBJ2-1; the D gene is possibly TRBD2 (5 bases). The sequence was collected from a male patient aged 5 to 17 who had a stem cell transplant for acute lymphoblastic leukemia, so the T cells may come from the graft donor. Specimen: PBMCs, mostly from graft donor cells, collected 360 days after TCRalphabeta/CD19-depleted stem cell transplant. CDR3 DNA sequence: TGCGCCAGCAGCCATTCGCTAGTTAGGGTAACCAGCGGTGAGCAGTTCTTC. Amino acid sequence: CASSHSLVRVTSGEQFF.